Shown below are 15 T cell receptor beta chains from a single sample sequenced in a study of CD8 T cells in ankylosing spondylitis (dated by TCRdb to the late 2010s). Preparation of the library involved 5' RACE. Reads for this sample came from an Illumina HiSeq 2500. TCRdb redid the processing of the public reads, applying fastp at Q25 and MiXCR, and retained in-frame beta chains. Every CDR3 protein is listed once, alongside the most common genes and DNA of its rows. Counted in this sample were nearly 250,000 distinct CDR3 sequences; more than 25% of them appeared once. Together, the top ten hold approximately 4.6% of the sample. The specimen sequenced was blood, either unsorted or a sorted T cell fraction (not recorded which). These receptors all stem from a male donor with ankylosing spondylitis or in good health (not recorded which).

This clonotype was observed a handful of times. V usage is TRBV5-5 and J usage is TRBJ2-3; D is undetermined. The CDR3 has 15 amino acids. Per the germline V gene, CDR1 is SGHKS and CDR2 is YYEKEE (reference sequence). Trimming took 0 bases from V and 2 from J, leaving 10 bases between them. The CDR3 spells CASSLGGGATDTQYF. In nucleotides, the CDR3 is TGTGCCAGCAGCTTGGGTGGTGGAGCCACAGATACGCAGTATTTT.

This clonotype was detected ten times or more. The genes are TRBV20-1 and TRBJ2-7; D gene unclear. Germline CDR1 reads DFQATT; CDR2 reads SNEGSKA (reference sequence). The CDR3 sequence is 14 residues long. The V end was cut by 3 bases, the J end by 0 bases, with 12 bases between. For the CDR3, the DNA is TGCAGTGCTAGTAGTACATCGAGCTCCTACGAGCAGTACTTC. As protein: CSASSTSSSYEQYF.

This clonotype was observed a few times. This chain connects TRBV27 to TRBJ2-1; D possibly corresponds to TRBD1 (7 bases). Trimming removed 10 bases at V and 0 bases at J, with 13 bases between. The CDR3 runs 14 residues. Germline values: CDR1 MNHEY, CDR2 SMNVEV (reference sequence). The CDR3 DNA is TGTGCCACCACCAGGGGGGACTCCTACAATGAGCAGTTCTTC. It is translated as CATTRGDSYNEQFF.

This chain uses TRBV20-1 with TRBJ2-7; D might be TRBD1 (5 bases). The CDR3 is made up of 12 amino acids. V was trimmed by 2 bases and J by 6 bases, leaving 11 bases between them. CDR1 and CDR2 (germline): DFQATT, SNEGSKA (reference sequence). CDR3 sequence: CSARWGRGEQYF. CDR3 sequence (DNA): TGCAGTGCTAGATGGGGCAGAGGCGAGCAGTACTTC.

The V and J genes are TRBV18 and TRBJ2-5, with a weak D call TRBD2 (5 bases). Germline assignment: CDR1 KGHSH and CDR2 LQKENI. Trimming cost V 0 bases and J 0 bases, with 8 bases left between them. The CDR3 covers 15 residues. The CDR3: CASSPPTGNQETQYF. Here the CDR3 DNA reads TGTGCCAGCTCACCACCGACCGGGAACCAAGAGACCCAGTACTTC.

This clonotype was detected only a few times. This chain links TRBV5-5 with TRBJ2-7; no definite D call. Germline CDR1 is SGHKS and CDR2 is YYEKEE (reference sequence). Trimming cost V 4 bases and J 7 bases, with 12 bases left between them. CDR3 length: 12 residues. The CDR3 here is CASSPGLREQYF. The CDR3 region has the DNA TGTGCCAGCAGCCCTGGCCTCAGGGAGCAGTACTTC.

The chain is built from TRBV6-6 and TRBJ2-7; D gene unclear. The germline CDR1 and CDR2 sequences are MNHNY and SVGAGI (reference sequence). This CDR3 is built from 13 residues. V lost 7 bases, J lost 2 bases, and 12 bases lay in between. Written as DNA, the CDR3 is TGTGCCAGCAACGGACGTGCAACCTACGAGCAGTACTTC. Its translation: CASNGRATYEQYF.

A few counts support this clonotype. As DNA, the CDR3 is TGTGCCAGCCAAAGGACAGGGAACAATGAAAAACTGTTTTTT. Protein: CASQRTGNNEKLFF. This rearrangement joins TRBV6-1 to TRBJ1-4; 8 bases map to TRBD1. The V gene's germline CDR1 is MNHNS and CDR2 SASEGT. The length of the CDR3 is 14 residues. The V gene end was trimmed by 8 bases and the J gene end by 5 bases; junction bases not matched to a gene: 7.

CDR3 nucleotides: TGCAGCGTTGAAGCTGGCCCGGGCTACGAGCAGTACTTC. As protein: CSVEAGPGYEQYF. The chain has TRBV29-1 and TRBJ2-7; D not resolved. The CDR3 has 13 residues. The germline CDR1 and CDR2 sequences are SQVTM and ANQGSEA. V lost 1 base to trimming and J lost 3 bases, with 10 bases between them.

The chain employs TRBV10-3 and TRBJ1-5; 8 positions agree with TRBD1. This CDR3 is 14 amino acids long. Trimming at V came to 6 bases and at J to 6 bases, leaving 7 bases not matched to a gene. The germline CDR1 and CDR2 sequences are ENHRY and SYGVKD. For the CDR3, the DNA is TGTGCCATCAGCTTGACAGGGGTAGTTCAGCCCCAGCATTTT. Translating gives CAISLTGVVQPQHF.

In DNA, the CDR3 is TGCAGTGCTAGAGCGGGACGCGACATCAACACTGAAGCTTTCTTT. It specifies CSARAGRDINTEAFF. The V call is TRBV20-1, the J call TRBJ1-1, with a tentative D call TRBD1 (5 bases). This CDR3 is built from 15 residues. V lost 1 base, J lost 2 bases, and 14 bases lay in between. Germline CDR1 is DFQATT and CDR2 is SNEGSKA (reference sequence).

V usage is TRBV20-1 and J usage is TRBJ2-1; weak D call: TRBD2 (6 bases). Trimming removed 3 bases from V and 7 bases from J, with 10 bases in between. This CDR3 is 12 amino acids long. Germline V lookup: CDR1 DFQATT, CDR2 SNEGSKA (reference sequence). The CDR3 sequence is CSASLAENEQFF. The CDR3 DNA follows: TGCAGTGCTAGTTTAGCGGAGAATGAGCAGTTCTTC.

A few counts support this clonotype. The genes are TRBV4-1 and TRBJ1-2; D is unresolved. Trimming pared 2 bases from V and 4 bases from J, leaving 20 bases between. Germline assignment: CDR1 MGHRA and CDR2 YSYEKL. The CDR3 spans 17 residues. CDR3: CASSQRERRKEGYGYTF. The DNA for the CDR3 is TGCGCCAGCAGCCAAAGGGAAAGACGGAAGGAGGGCTATGGCTACACCTTC.

This clonotype occurred many times. The chain joins TRBV20-1 to TRBJ2-7; the D gene could be TRBD1 or TRBD2 (6 bases each). Germline-derived CDR1 and CDR2 are DFQATT and SNEGSKA (reference sequence). The CDR3 totals 12 residues. Trimming stripped 3 bases from V and 7 bases from J, with 13 bases between. CDR3 DNA: TGCAGTGCTAGGGGGCCGGGGGCTGAGCAGTACTTC. Amino acids: CSARGPGAEQYF.

This clonotype was recorded at least ten times. The J gene is TRBJ2-5, the V gene TRBV29-1, with D hard to call. V was pared by 6 bases and J by 3 bases, with 8 bases between. CDR1 is SQVTM, CDR2 ANQGSEA, per germline. The CDR3 contains 11 residues. As DNA, the CDR3 is TGCAGCGTCTCTAGGGAAGAGACCCAGTACTTC. It codes for CSVSREETQYF.